Sequencing of this T cell receptor beta chain was carried out in a study of T cells in localized non-small cell lung cancer. V gave up 4 bases and J gave up 6 bases; unmatched junction bases: 14. The CDR3 spans 18 residues. CDR1 is LNHDA and CDR2 is SQIVND in the germline V gene (reference sequence). The study's findings and limits: Appearances in adjacent lung were noted for a median approximately 61 of the top 100 tumor clones.

Assay used: immunoSEQ multiplex PCR; TCRdb lists only in-frame clones, some missing. The data hold about 92,000 clones, with approximately 91% observed a single time. Worth noting for this clone: The antigen is unknown.

The sample was PBMCs, taken before any cancer treatment. The TCR sequence derives from a woman aged 35 to 75 with stage II squamous cell lung carcinoma. The chain uses TRBV19 and TRBJ2-1; the match to TRBD1 covers 11 bases. CDR3 DNA: TGTGCCAGTAGTACCCACTCCCTAGGACAGGGGGCGATCAATGAGCAGTTCTTC. Its translation: CASSTHSLGQGAINEQFF.